Following are 30 T cell receptor beta chains from one sample sequenced in a study of Graves' ophthalmopathy and Graves' hyperthyroidism (dated by TCRdb to about 2018). The reads were generated on an Illumina HiSeq 2000. TCR beta CDR3 regions were amplified from RNA transcripts for repertoire sequencing. HTBI primers and the Qiagen OneStep RT-PCR kit were used in a first-round RT-PCR, which was followed by a second-round multiplex PCR, size selection and purification. Starting from the raw public reads, TCRdb applied fastp trimming at Q25, assembled clones with MiXCR and retained in-frame beta chains. CDR3 protein sequences are deduplicated, and each keeps its most common genes and DNA. The sample yields a few hundred thousand distinct CDR3 sequences; 17% were counted once. The ten largest clones add up to roughly 2.4% of the sample. The sequenced material came from peripheral blood. These receptor sequences come from an adult woman with stable Graves' hyperthyroidism.

This clonotype was seen repeatedly, ten times or more. The chain employs TRBV10-3 and TRBJ2-7, with D hard to call. Trimming pared 5 bases from V and 7 bases from J, leaving 9 bases between. Germline V gene sequence: CDR1 ENHRY, CDR2 SYGVKD. The CDR3 runs to 11 residues. The CDR3 reads CAISTMGEQYF. CDR3 DNA sequence: TGTGCCATCAGTACCATGGGGGAGCAGTACTTC.

This clonotype occurred many times. The J gene is TRBJ2-7, the V gene TRBV5-6; D might be TRBD2 (6 bases). Germline loops: CDR1 SGHDT, CDR2 YYEEEE. Trimming took 4 bases from V and 3 from J, leaving 11 bases between them. The CDR3 runs 13 residues. The DNA of the CDR3 is TGTGCCAGCAGCGACGGGACTTACTACGAGCAGTACTTC. Amino acids: CASSDGTYYEQYF.

This clonotype was counted many times. The chain joins TRBV20-1 to TRBJ2-5, with D possibly being TRBD1 or TRBD2 (6 bases each). CDR1 DFQATT and CDR2 SNEGSKA come from the germline V gene (reference sequence). V was clipped by 3 bases and J by 2 bases, with 10 bases between them. CDR3 length: 13 residues. The CDR3 spells CSARRDNQETQYF. CDR3 in DNA: TGCAGTGCTAGGCGGGACAATCAAGAGACCCAGTACTTC.

The rearrangement uses TRBV19 and TRBJ2-1, with D possibly being TRBD1 or TRBD2 (5 bases each). Trimming stripped 5 bases from V and 7 bases from J, with 15 bases between. CDR1 is LNHDA, CDR2 SQIVND, per germline (reference sequence). CDR3 length equals 14 residues. Here the CDR3 DNA reads TGTGCCAGTAGTGGGACCCCACGAGAGAATGAGCAGTTCTTC. Amino acid sequence: CASSGTPRENEQFF. Full variable domain (rest looked up from reference TRBV19 and TRBJ2-1): DGGITQSPKYLFRKEGQNVTLSCEQNLNHDAMYWYRQDPGQGLRLIYYSQIVNDFQKGDIAEGYSVSREKKESFPLTVTSAQKNPTAFYLCASSGTPRENEQFFGPGTRLTVL.

In this sample, this clonotype turned up a few times. The chain links TRBV6-1 to TRBJ1-5; tentatively, D is TRBD1 (5 bases). Trimming removed 4 bases at V and 4 bases at J, with 23 bases between. Germline-derived CDR1 and CDR2 are MNHNS and SASEGT. This CDR3 comprises 18 residues. CDR3 DNA: TGTGCCAGCAGTGGGGGATGGGGCAAGGGCTTAGCAAATCAGCCCCAGCATTTT. This translates into CASSGGWGKGLANQPQHF.

This clonotype was recorded at least ten times. CDR3 coding DNA: TGCGCCAGCAGCTTGGCCCTTACCTACGAGCAGTACTTC. It encodes CASSLALTYEQYF. The chain links TRBV5-1 to TRBJ2-7; no firm D call. The V end was cut by 0 bases, the J end by 2 bases, with 6 bases between. Germline CDR1 is SGHRS and CDR2 is YFSETQ. The CDR3 consists of 13 residues.

This clonotype appeared many times. The chain links TRBV7-2 to TRBJ1-3; no clear D. The CDR3 is 12 residues long. The ends were cut back, 2 bases at V and 8 bases at J, with 7 bases in the middle. Per the germline V gene, CDR1 is SGHTA and CDR2 is FQGNSA. The CDR3 sequence is CASSLLGDTIYF. The CDR3 nucleotides read TGTGCCAGCAGCTTACTCGGTGACACCATATATTTT.

In its sample, this clonotype was seen many times. The chain uses TRBV10-3 and TRBJ1-1; TRBD1 is a possible D gene (5 bases). CDR1 is ENHRY and CDR2 is SYGVKD in the germline V gene. V lost 2 bases and J 0 bases, leaving 7 bases between the germline ends. CDR3 length: 14 residues. The CDR3 DNA is TGTGCCATCAGTGAGACAGGCATGAACACTGAAGCTTTCTTT. Encoded protein: CAISETGMNTEAFF.

This clonotype occurred many times. The rearrangement joins TRBV20-1 to TRBJ2-5; D tentatively fits TRBD1 or TRBD2 (5 bases each). V dropped 3 bases and J dropped 6 bases, with 14 bases sitting between them. This CDR3 has 13 amino acids. Germline V gene sequence: CDR1 DFQATT, CDR2 SNEGSKA (reference sequence). The CDR3 nucleotides are TGCAGTGCTAGTCTGCTGCAGGGACAGACCCAGTACTTC. Translating gives CSASLLQGQTQYF.

In its sample, this clonotype was seen many times. The chain recombines TRBV7-9 with TRBJ1-2, with 7 positions matching TRBD1. This CDR3 is 13 amino acids long. CDR1 and CDR2 (germline): SEHNR, FQNEAQ (reference sequence). With V trimmed by 4 bases and J by 7 bases, 6 bases remained unmatched. The CDR3 coding sequence is TGTGCCAGCAGCTCCACAGGGGTCTCTGGCTACACCTTC. Its protein is CASSSTGVSGYTF. The full variable domain, completed using reference TRBV7-9 and TRBJ1-2, is DTGVSQNPRHKITKRGQNVTFRCDPISEHNRLYWYRQTLGQGPEFLTYFQNEAQLEKSRLLSDRFSAERPKGSFSTLEIQRTEQGDSAMYLCASSSTGVSGYTFGSGTRLTVV.

This clonotype was detected many times. V gene TRBV27 combines with J gene TRBJ2-2; 7 bases match TRBD2. Germline V gene sequence: CDR1 MNHEY, CDR2 SMNVEV (reference sequence). With 4 bases clipped from V and 0 bases from J, the junction kept 17 bases outside the gene matches. The CDR3 extends over 20 amino acids. The CDR3 is CASSSPGLRPSIANTGELFF. For the CDR3, the DNA is TGTGCCAGCAGTTCCCCGGGACTACGACCTTCCATCGCGAACACCGGGGAGCTGTTTTTT.

This clonotype was counted ten times or more. The rearrangement joins TRBV13 to TRBJ2-2; D may be TRBD2 (5 bases). Trimming removed 3 bases from V and 6 bases from J, with 5 bases in between. Germline V CDR1 and CDR2: PRHDT, FYEKMQ (reference sequence). The CDR3 extends over 12 amino acids. The chain's CDR3 is CASSFGAGELFF. The CDR3, as DNA: TGTGCCAGCAGCTTCGGGGCCGGGGAGCTGTTTTTT.

This clonotype appeared many times. The chain uses TRBV29-1 and TRBJ2-7; TRBD1 or TRBD2 may be the D gene (5 bases each). V dropped 6 bases and J dropped 9 bases, with 15 bases sitting between them. This CDR3 contains 11 residues. The germline V gene encodes CDR1 SQVTM and CDR2 ANQGSEA. The CDR3: CSVTRGRGQYF. The CDR3 DNA is TGCAGCGTGACTCGGGGACGCGGGCAGTACTTC.

Only a few counts were recorded for this clonotype. The chain has TRBV20-1 and TRBJ2-2; 9 nucleotides agree with TRBD1. The V segment lost 0 bases and the J segment 0 bases; nucleotides outside the gene matches: 11. Per germline, CDR1 DFQATT and CDR2 SNEGSKA (reference sequence). There are 19 residues in the CDR3. In DNA form, the CDR3 reads TGCAGTGCTAGAGATGGGACAGGGAGATGGGCCGCGAACACCGGGGAGCTGTTTTTT. Translating it yields CSARDGTGRWAANTGELFF.

At least ten counts were recorded for this clonotype. The chain joins TRBV7-2 to TRBJ1-2; 9 nucleotides align to TRBD1. Unmatched junction bases numbered 7, after V lost 3 bases and J lost 8 bases. There are 14 residues in the CDR3. The germline V gene has CDR1 SGHTA and CDR2 FQGNSA. CDR3 loop: CASSLGQGVEGYTF. The CDR3 DNA is TGTGCCAGCAGCTTGGGACAGGGAGTCGAGGGCTACACCTTC.

This clonotype was recorded at least ten times. The genes are TRBV30 and TRBJ1-2; possibly TRBD1 for D (6 bases). Trimming stripped 3 bases from V and 4 bases from J, with 15 bases between. Germline CDR1 GTSNPN, CDR2 SVGIG (reference sequence). This CDR3 is 14 amino acids long. As DNA, the CDR3 is TGTGCCTGGAGCGAGGGGGTAGTGGGCTATGGCTACACCTTC. Its protein product is CAWSEGVVGYGYTF.

This clonotype showed up many times. The rearrangement links TRBV28 to TRBJ1-2; D unresolved. The CDR3 loop spans 13 amino acids. CDR1 is MDHEN, CDR2 SYDVKM, per germline. V dropped 2 bases and J dropped 4 bases, with 8 bases sitting between them. The CDR3 region has the DNA TGTGCCAGCAGTTTAACGGAAACCTATGGCTACACCTTC. It specifies CASSLTETYGYTF.

The gene calls are TRBV28 and TRBJ1-2; TRBD1 is a possible D gene (6 bases). The CDR3 length is 14 residues. Trimming pared 6 bases from V and 6 bases from J, leaving 17 bases between. The germline V gene has CDR1 MDHEN and CDR2 SYDVKM. The CDR3 bases are TGTGCCAGCAGCCCTCCAGGGGCGACGGATGGCTACACCTTC. Translating it yields CASSPPGATDGYTF.

CDR3 nucleotide sequence: TGTGCCAGCAGTTTCGAAGGGGGTGTAGGCGAGCAGTACTTC. It codes for CASSFEGGVGEQYF. This sequence joins TRBV27 and TRBJ2-7, with D maybe TRBD1 (6 bases). Germline lookup yields CDR1 MNHEY and CDR2 SMNVEV (reference sequence). This CDR3 is built from 14 residues. V was clipped by 3 bases and J by 6 bases, with 15 bases between them.

The chain uses TRBV29-1 and TRBJ2-7, with 7 bases lining up with TRBD1. Per the germline V gene, CDR1 is SQVTM and CDR2 is ANQGSEA. J gave up 3 bases and V 5 bases, and 7 bases lay outside the gene matches. This CDR3 is built from 13 residues. The CDR3 region is CSVRDSARYEQYF. CDR3 bases: TGCAGCGTTCGGGACAGCGCCCGCTACGAGCAGTACTTC.

This clonotype has a count of ten or more. The V gene is TRBV7-2, the J gene TRBJ1-1, with D possibly being TRBD1 (6 bases). The CDR3 is 16 residues long. Per the germline V gene, CDR1 is SGHTA and CDR2 is FQGNSA. With 1 base removed from V and 4 bases from J, the gap between germline ends came to 16 bases. DNA of the CDR3: TGTGCCAGCAGCTTAGGGGGGGCGCTGGGGAGCACTGAAGCTTTCTTT. Translated: CASSLGGALGSTEAFF.

This clonotype was picked up many times. The chain couples TRBV7-2 to TRBJ1-1, with D maybe TRBD1 (6 bases). Germline V gene sequence: CDR1 SGHTA, CDR2 FQGNSA. V was shortened by 1 base and J by 2 bases, with 14 bases between the two germline ends. The CDR3 has 16 amino acids. CDR3 bases: TGTGCCAGCAGCTTAGGGTCCGGACAGTCTAACACTGAAGCTTTCTTT. This gives the protein CASSLGSGQSNTEAFF.

V gene TRBV4-3 combines with J gene TRBJ2-5; possibly TRBD2 for D (7 bases). Germline V lookup: CDR1 LGHNA, CDR2 YSLEER. V lost 1 base and J lost 2, with 17 bases in between. The CDR3 runs 17 residues. The CDR3 loop reads CASSQGGGAGSQETQYF. DNA for the CDR3: TGCGCCAGCAGCCAAGGCGGGGGCGCGGGGTCACAAGAGACCCAGTACTTC.

The chain is built from TRBV11-2 and TRBJ1-6; D is ambiguous. Germline lookup yields CDR1 SGHAT and CDR2 FQNNGV. The CDR3 totals 14 residues. V lost 2 bases and J lost 7, with 9 bases in between. The CDR3: CASSLLSGNSPLHF. The CDR3 region has the DNA TGTGCCAGCAGCTTACTTAGCGGGAATTCACCCCTCCACTTT.

At least ten counts were recorded for this clonotype. The chain combines TRBV19 with TRBJ1-1, with D possibly matching TRBD1 (6 bases). V lost 4 bases and J lost 7, with 10 bases in between. This CDR3 is built from 12 residues. CDR1 and CDR2 from the germline V gene are LNHDA and SQIVND (reference sequence). This chain's CDR3 is CASSRTDYEAFF. In DNA form, the CDR3 reads TGTGCCAGTAGTAGGACAGATTATGAAGCTTTCTTT.

The chain joins TRBV25-1 to TRBJ2-5, with a tentative D call TRBD1 (5 bases). This CDR3 is 15 amino acids long. V dropped 1 base and J dropped 1 base, with 10 bases sitting between them. Germline CDR1 and CDR2: MGHDK and SYGVNS. CDR3 in amino acids: CASSESAGSQETQYF. The CDR3 DNA is TGTGCCAGCAGTGAATCCGCAGGGTCCCAAGAGACCCAGTACTTC. Full variable domain (missing parts from reference TRBV25-1 and TRBJ2-5): EADIYQTPRYLVIGTGKKITLECSQTMGHDKMYWYQQDPGMELHLIHYSYGVNSTEKGDLSSESTVSRIRTEHFPLTLESARPSHTSQYLCASSESAGSQETQYFGPGTRLLVL.

This clonotype was seen many times. This chain connects TRBV2 to TRBJ1-5; TRBD1 matches at 9 bases. This CDR3 is 15 amino acids long. V lost 2 bases to trimming and J lost 6 bases; unmatched junction nucleotides: 5. In germline, CDR1 is SNHLY, CDR2 FYNNEI. This CDR3 is CASSESGQGIQPQHF. The CDR3 DNA reads as TGTGCCAGCAGTGAATCGGGACAGGGTATTCAGCCCCAGCATTTT.

This clonotype was observed many times. This chain uses TRBV20-1 with TRBJ1-1, with 7 bases lining up with TRBD1. Germline lookup yields CDR1 DFQATT and CDR2 SNEGSKA (reference sequence). This CDR3 region has 17 residues. V was clipped by 0 bases and J by 3 bases; unmatched bases: 13. The CDR3 protein is CSARDSGRGSLDTEAFF. For the CDR3, the DNA is TGCAGTGCTAGAGATAGTGGCAGGGGGTCCTTGGACACTGAAGCTTTCTTT.

This clonotype was counted at least ten times. The CDR3 DNA sequence: TGTGCCAGCAGTCCACTGGTGACTAGCGGGGTTCCCTACGAGCAGTACTTC. Its translation is CASSPLVTSGVPYEQYF. The chain combines TRBV12-3 or TRBV12-4 with TRBJ2-7, with 11 positions matching TRBD2. V lost 5 bases to trimming and J lost 2 bases; unmatched junction nucleotides: 11. The CDR3 contains 17 residues.

This clonotype was recorded many times. At one end, the junction sequence differs from germline, possibly due to a read error. This rearrangement joins TRBV6-4 to TRBJ2-2, with D perhaps TRBD2 (6 bases). CDR1 and CDR2 (germline): MRHNA, SNTAGT. The CDR3 covers 13 residues. CDR3: CTSSYGGTGELFF. The CDR3, as DNA: TGTACCAGCAGTTACGGGGGTACCGGGGAGCTGTTTTTT.